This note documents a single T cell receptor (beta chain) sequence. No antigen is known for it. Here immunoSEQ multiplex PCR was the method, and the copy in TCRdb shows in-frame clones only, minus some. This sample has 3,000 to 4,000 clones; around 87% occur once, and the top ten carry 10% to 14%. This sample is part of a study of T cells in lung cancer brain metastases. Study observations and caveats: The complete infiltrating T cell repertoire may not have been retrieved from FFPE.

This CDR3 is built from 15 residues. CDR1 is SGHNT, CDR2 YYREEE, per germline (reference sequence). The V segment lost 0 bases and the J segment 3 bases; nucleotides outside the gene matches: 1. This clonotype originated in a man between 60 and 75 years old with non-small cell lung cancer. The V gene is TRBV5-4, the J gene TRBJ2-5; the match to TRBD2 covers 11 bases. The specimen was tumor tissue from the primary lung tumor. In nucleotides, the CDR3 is TGTGCCAGCAGCTTGGGGGGACTAGCGGAAGAGACCCAGTACTTC. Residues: CASSLGGLAEETQYF.